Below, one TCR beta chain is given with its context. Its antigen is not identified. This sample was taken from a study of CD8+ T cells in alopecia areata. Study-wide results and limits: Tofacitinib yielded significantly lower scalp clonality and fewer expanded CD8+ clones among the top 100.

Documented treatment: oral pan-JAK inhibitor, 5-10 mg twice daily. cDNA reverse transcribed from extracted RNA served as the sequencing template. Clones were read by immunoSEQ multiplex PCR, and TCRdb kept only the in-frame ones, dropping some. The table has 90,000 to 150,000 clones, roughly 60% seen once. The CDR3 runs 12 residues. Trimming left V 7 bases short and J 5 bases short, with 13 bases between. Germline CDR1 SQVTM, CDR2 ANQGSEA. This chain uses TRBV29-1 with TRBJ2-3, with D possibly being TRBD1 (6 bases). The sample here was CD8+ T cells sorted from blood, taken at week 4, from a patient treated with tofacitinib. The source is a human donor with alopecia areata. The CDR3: CSANREGDTQYF. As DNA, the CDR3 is TGCAGCGCCAACAGGGAAGGAGATACGCAGTATTTT.